This T cell receptor (beta chain) was sequenced for a study of graft-versus-host responses after intestinal transplantation. Notes on the study in general: Levels of circulating GvH clones at their peak were associated with early post-transplant HvG declines.

The assay was immunoSEQ multiplex PCR, and TCRdb's table has in-frame clones only and misses some. The sample consists of tens of thousands of clones, roughly 94% of them appearing once. The V end was cut by 4 bases, the J end by 7 bases, with 16 bases between. Per the germline V gene, CDR1 is GTSNPN and CDR2 is SVGIG (reference sequence). The CDR3 runs to 13 residues. As concerns this clone: The target antigen is unknown.

V gene TRBV30 combines with J gene TRBJ1-2, with D unclear. This specimen consisted of PBMCs, obtained 156 days after intestinal transplant. The source is a human patient who received an intestinal transplant, so some T cells may come from the graft donor. The DNA for the CDR3 is TGTGCCTGGACCCCGGTGGAGGGAAGTGGCTACACCTTC. It yields the protein CAWTPVEGSGYTF.